The 11 T cell receptor beta chains reported below all come from one sample, sequenced in a study of blood T cells in healthy people across ages. For the second PCR, which ran for roughly 6 to 12 cycles, a sample-barcoded 5' primer and a J-beta primer mix were used. MiXCR was run by TCRdb on the 5' RACE reads, yielding one entry per CDR3 protein. The sample holds 450,000 to 650,000 distinct CDR3 sequences, around 24% seen once. The same data also contributed to another study, on T cells of mothers and their children.

Specimen: blood. Receptor source: a boy younger than 18 in good health.

CDR3 region: CASSLGGAVQETQYF. The CDR3, as DNA: TGTGCCAGCAGCTTAGGGGGGGCGGTACAAGAGACCCAGTACTTC. The genes are TRBV7-9 and TRBJ2-5; D tentatively fits TRBD1 or TRBD2 (6 bases each). Germline CDR1 SEHNR, CDR2 FQNEAQ (reference sequence). Deletions cut 1 base from V and 2 bases from J, with 11 bases between. This CDR3 is 15 amino acids long. The full variable domain, its missing parts supplied by reference TRBV7-9 and TRBJ2-5, is DTGVSQNPRHKITKRGQNVTFRCDPISEHNRLYWYRQTLGQGPEFLTYFQNEAQLEKSRLLSDRFSAERPKGSFSTLEIQRTEQGDSAMYLCASSLGGAVQETQYFGPGTRLLVL.

The rearrangement joins TRBV4-3 to TRBJ2-7, with D unresolved. V lost 0 bases to trimming and J lost 3 bases, with 9 bases between them. Germline lookup yields CDR1 LGHNA and CDR2 YSLEER. There are 14 residues in the CDR3. The CDR3: CASSQDIGFYEQYF. The CDR3 nucleotides read TGCGCCAGCAGCCAAGATATCGGATTCTACGAGCAGTACTTC.

The rearrangement uses TRBV10-2 and TRBJ2-5; maybe TRBD2 (5 bases). CDR3 length: 13 residues. Trimming pared 8 bases from V and 2 bases from J, leaving 12 bases between. Per the germline V gene, CDR1 is WSHSY and CDR2 is SAAADI. CDR3 DNA: TGCGCCAGCCGGGGTTATTCACAAGAGACCCAGTACTTC. It codes for CASRGYSQETQYF.

The table lists this clonotype with a count of one. This chain joins TRBV5-1 and TRBJ2-1; TRBD2 matches at 11 bases. This CDR3 is 17 amino acids long. Losses at the gene ends were 4 bases for V and 0 bases for J; bases not matched to a gene: 6. From germline, CDR1 is SGHRS and CDR2 YFSETQ. CDR3 bases: TGCGCCAGCAGCACTCGGACTAGCGGGTACTCCTACAATGAGCAGTTCTTC. Translation: CASSTRTSGYSYNEQFF. The complete variable domain, with remaining parts taken from reference TRBV5-1 and TRBJ2-1, reads KAGVTQTPRYLIKTRGQQVTLSCSPISGHRSVSWYQQTPGQGLQFLFEYFSETQRNKGNFPGRFSGRQFSNSRSEMNVSTLELGDSALYLCASSTRTSGYSYNEQFFGPGTRLTVL.

The CDR3 DNA sequence: TGCAGCGGGAACAGGGGTATGAACACTGAAGCTTTCTTT. Translation: CSGNRGMNTEAFF. The rearrangement uses TRBV29-1 and TRBJ1-1, with 7 bases that match TRBD1. Per the germline V gene, CDR1 is SQVTM and CDR2 is ANQGSEA. The CDR3 runs 13 residues. The V and J ends lost 7 bases and 0 bases, in that order; junction bases with no gene match: 5. Using reference TRBV29-1 and TRBJ1-1 for the parts outside the CDR3, the full variable domain is SAVISQKPSRDICQRGTSLTIQCQVDSQVTMMFWYRQQPGQSLTLIATANQGSEATYESGFVIDKFPISRPNLTFSTLTVSNMSPEDSSIYLCSGNRGMNTEAFFGQGTRLTVV.

This clonotype was detected only a few times. The rearrangement links TRBV19 to TRBJ2-7; 7 bases are shared with TRBD2. V trimming: 5 bases; J trimming: 5 bases; junction bases outside the gene matches: 12. Germline V gene data show CDR1 as LNHDA and CDR2 as SQIVND (reference sequence). The CDR3 runs 15 residues. The CDR3 here is CASSPHLLAGDEQYF. DNA for the CDR3: TGTGCCAGTAGTCCCCATCTATTAGCGGGCGACGAGCAGTACTTC.

This chain joins TRBV11-1 and TRBJ2-1; the D call may be TRBD1 or TRBD2 (5 bases each). The CDR3 runs 18 residues. CDR1 SGHAT and CDR2 FQDESV come from the germline V gene (reference sequence). Trimming left V 7 bases short and J 1 base short, with 23 bases between. CDR3 nucleotides: TGTGCCAGCAAGACCAGCCCCGGGGCCCTGAGGTCCTACAATGAGCAGTTCTTC. Translated, it gives CASKTSPGALRSYNEQFF.

This clonotype was observed many times. CDR3 bases: TGTGCCAGCAGTTCTCCCCGACTAGCTCAAACCCCGTACGAGCAGTACTTC. As protein: CASSSPRLAQTPYEQYF. The chain couples TRBV28 to TRBJ2-7; 7 bases line up with TRBD2. This CDR3 contains 17 residues. CDR1 is MDHEN and CDR2 is SYDVKM in the germline V gene. V lost 4 bases to trimming and J lost 4 bases; unmatched junction nucleotides: 16.

This chain uses TRBV7-2 with TRBJ2-7; D is possibly TRBD1 or TRBD2 (5 bases each). The germline gives CDR1 SGHTA, CDR2 FQGNSA. V shed 5 bases and J shed 6 bases, with 14 bases lying between them. The CDR3 spans 13 residues. The CDR3 DNA sequence: TGTGCCAGCAGCCCCCGGGGCCTCGCCGAGCAGTACTTC. Translating it yields CASSPRGLAEQYF. The variable domain in full, completed from reference TRBV7-2 and TRBJ2-7, reads GAGVSQSPSNKVTEKGKDVELRCDPISGHTALYWYRQSLGQGLEFLIYFQGNSAPDKSGLPSDRFSAERTGGSVSTLTIQRTQQEDSAVYLCASSPRGLAEQYFGPGTRLTVT.

A word on this clonotype: At one of its ends the junction is not consistent with the germline gene, which may arise from a read error. J is TRBJ2-7 and V is TRBV7-9; no firm D call. In germline, CDR1 is SEHNR, CDR2 FQNEAQ (reference sequence). The CDR3 is made up of 12 amino acids. This CDR3 is CVSSFPTVTQYF. CDR3 DNA sequence: TGTGTCAGCAGCTTCCCGACGGTCACGCAGTACTTC.

The sample holds a few counts of this clonotype. V gene TRBV29-1 combines with J gene TRBJ2-2; D remains unclear. Trimming removed 7 bases from V and 4 bases from J, with 16 bases in between. Germline-derived CDR1 and CDR2 are SQVTM and ANQGSEA. The CDR3 spans 14 residues. The CDR3 DNA sequence: TGCAGCGCCTCAGTGGGGTGGAGCACCGGGGAGCTGTTTTTT. This encodes CSASVGWSTGELFF.